These 18 T cell receptor beta chains were all obtained from the same sample, sequenced in a study of CD8+CD57+ T cells in acquired aplastic anemia. TCR beta VDJ and CDR3 profiles were obtained from a genomic DNA template. TCRdb used MiXCR to reprocess the reads, holding one entry per CDR3 protein. The sample has some 120,000 distinct CDR3 sequences, around 48% seen once; the top ten hold about 2.3%. Material: sorted CD4+, CD8+, or CD8+CD57+ T cells (not recorded which) from PBMCs. These receptors originate from a human donor in good health, serving as a control.

The rearrangement links TRBV15 to TRBJ1-6; D gene unclear. The CDR3 consists of 16 residues. Germline V gene lookup returns CDR1 LNHNV and CDR2 YYDKDF (reference sequence). Trimming left V 1 base short and J 8 bases short, with 15 bases between. The CDR3 sequence: CATSRGWGSSDSPLHF. CDR3 nucleotide sequence: TGTGCCACCAGCAGAGGCTGGGGAAGTTCGGATTCACCCCTCCACTTT. The full variable domain, in which reference TRBV15 and TRBJ1-6 provide the parts outside the CDR3, is DAMVIQNPRYQVTQFGKPVTLSCSQTLNHNVMYWYQQKSSQAPKLLFHYYDKDFNNEADTPDNFQSRRPNTSFCFLDIRSPGLGDTAMYLCATSRGWGSSDSPLHFGNGTRLTVT.

This clonotype is labeled as medium-sized. The chain is built from TRBV29-1 and TRBJ2-7; 9 bases map to TRBD1. The germline gives CDR1 SQVTM, CDR2 ANQGSEA. The CDR3 totals 13 residues. Trimming at V came to 3 bases and at J to 4 bases, leaving 4 bases not matched to a gene. CDR3 sequence (DNA): TGCAGCGTTGATCTGGGACAGGGTTACGAGCAGTACTTC. This translates into CSVDLGQGYEQYF.

The chain has TRBV2 and TRBJ1-1, with unresolved D. This CDR3 has 12 amino acids. The V and J ends lost 6 bases and 6 bases respectively, with 11 bases between them. Germline CDR1 is SNHLY and CDR2 is FYNNEI. The CDR3 bases are TGTGCCAGCAGCGGGAATGGCGCTGAAGCTTTCTTT. It translates to CASSGNGAEAFF.

The chain joins TRBV20-1 to TRBJ2-1; D is unresolved. The germline V gene has CDR1 DFQATT and CDR2 SNEGSKA (reference sequence). With 0 bases removed from V and 6 bases from J, the gap between germline ends came to 6 bases. The CDR3 loop spans 12 amino acids. The CDR3, as DNA: TGCAGTGCTAGAGATAGGATCAATGAGCAGTTCTTC. Its protein product is CSARDRINEQFF.

This clonotype has a count of ten or more. The rearrangement links TRBV24-1 to TRBJ2-2; TRBD2 agrees at 7 bases. The length of the CDR3 is 16 residues. Germline lookup yields CDR1 KGHDR and CDR2 SFDVKD. The J segment lost 5 bases and the V segment lost 2 bases, leaving 7 bases of the junction unmatched. The CDR3 nucleotides read TGTGCCACCAGTGATTCCTTCGCGGGGGATACCGGGGAGCTGTTTTTT. It encodes CATSDSFAGDTGELFF.

CDR3 sequence: CASSERNLANTGELFF. CDR3 coding DNA: TGTGCCAGCAGTGAAAGAAATCTCGCGAACACCGGGGAGCTGTTTTTT. The chain employs TRBV2 and TRBJ2-2; D is undetermined. The CDR3 has 16 residues. Trimming left V 2 bases short and J 0 bases short, with 10 bases between. CDR1 is SNHLY and CDR2 is FYNNEI in the germline V gene.

This clonotype was recorded a few times. V is TRBV6-5 and J is TRBJ2-4; 7 positions match TRBD2. Germline-derived CDR1 and CDR2 are MNHEY and SVGAGI. J lost 6 bases, V lost 0 bases, and 2 bases had no gene match. This CDR3 has 14 residues. Written as DNA, the CDR3 is TGTGCCAGCAGTTACTCCAGGGAGGGAAACATTCAGTACTTC. This sequence encodes CASSYSREGNIQYF.

The V gene is TRBV19, the J gene TRBJ1-6; D remains ambiguous. The germline V and J ends were trimmed by 5 bases and 9 bases, with 8 bases remaining between them. The CDR3 has 12 residues. The germline V gene encodes CDR1 LNHDA and CDR2 SQIVND (reference sequence). The CDR3 protein is CASSSRFSPLHF. In DNA form, the CDR3 reads TGTGCCAGTAGTTCCCGTTTTTCACCCCTCCACTTT.

This clonotype was picked up many times. This chain joins TRBV19 and TRBJ1-4, with D possibly TRBD1 on 5 matching bases. The germline gives CDR1 LNHDA, CDR2 SQIVND (reference sequence). The CDR3 loop spans 14 amino acids. Trimming took off 6 bases at V and 6 bases at J, with 14 bases between the two ends. The CDR3 sequence: CASSSPGGDEKLFF. CDR3 nucleotide sequence: TGTGCCAGTAGCTCTCCGGGGGGGGATGAAAAACTGTTTTTT.

This clonotype was found many times. The genes are TRBV7-8 and TRBJ1-3, with 7 positions matching TRBD1. J was trimmed by 0 bases and V by 1 base; bases with no gene match: 0. In germline, CDR1 is SGHVS, CDR2 FQNEAQ. The CDR3 loop spans 15 amino acids. The CDR3 DNA sequence: TGTGCCAGCAGCTTAGGACAGGGCTCTGGAAACACCATATATTTT. Translation gives CASSLGQGSGNTIYF.

This clonotype was picked up a small number of times. A much larger clone differs by one base, so this may be a read error. The chain is built from TRBV20-1 and TRBJ2-1, with TRBD1 matching over 9 bases. This CDR3 region has 18 residues. Germline-derived CDR1 and CDR2 are DFQATT and SNEGSKA (reference sequence). CDR3 coding DNA: TGCAGTGCCCAGGGGTGGCCGGGACAGGGAGGATCCTACAGTGAGCAGTTCTTC. Its translation is CSAQGWPGQGGSYSEQFF.

Notes on this clonotype: A read error may account for a junction end that differs from germline. V usage is TRBV6-2 or TRBV6-3 and J usage is TRBJ2-3, with no clear D. Germline values: CDR1 MNHEY, CDR2 SVGEGT. This CDR3 is built from 14 residues. The CDR3 spells CASGYSPAQDTQYF. CDR3 coding DNA: TGTGCCAGCGGTTACTCACCGGCACAGGATACGCAGTATTTT.

This chain joins TRBV29-1 and TRBJ2-1; 7 bases line up with TRBD2. V lost 8 bases and J lost 8; bases outside the gene matches: 12. The CDR3 runs to 13 residues. Germline CDR1 reads SQVTM; CDR2 reads ANQGSEA. CDR3 residues: CSYSGTTVDEQFF. The CDR3 DNA reads as TGCAGCTACTCCGGGACTACAGTAGATGAGCAGTTCTTC.

This chain uses TRBV29-1 with TRBJ2-7, with D possibly being TRBD1 (7 bases). The length of the CDR3 is 14 residues. Per the germline V gene, CDR1 is SQVTM and CDR2 is ANQGSEA. In DNA, the CDR3 is TGCAGCGTTGAATACGGTGGAGGGGGCTACGAGCAGCACGTC. Translation: CSVEYGGGGYEQHV.

Concerning this clonotype: At one end, the junction sequence differs from germline, possibly due to a read error. The chain links TRBV10-3 to TRBJ2-7; a possible D gene is TRBD1 (6 bases). The CDR3 runs to 13 residues. Germline values: CDR1 ENHRY, CDR2 SYGVKD. The CDR3 nucleotides read TGTGCCACCAGTGATCCGGGACACCCCGAGCAGTACTTC. Translating it yields CATSDPGHPEQYF.

In regard to this clonotype: One junction end disagrees with the germline gene, perhaps due to a read error. The CDR3 DNA is TGTGCCAGCCTCGAGGGGGGGGCAAAGAACACTGAGGCTTTCTTT. Translating it yields CASLEGGAKNTEAFF. J is TRBJ1-1 and V is TRBV6-1; weak D call: TRBD1 (6 bases). CDR3 length: 15 amino acids. Germline loops: CDR1 MNHNS, CDR2 SASEGT.

The J gene is TRBJ2-1, the V gene TRBV15; 7 positions agree with TRBD2. The trim removed 0 bases at V and 5 bases at J, leaving 7 bases unmatched. Per germline, CDR1 LNHNV and CDR2 YYDKDF (reference sequence). The CDR3 spans 16 residues. The CDR3 loop reads CATSRDGEGTNNEQFF. CDR3 in DNA: TGTGCCACCAGCAGAGATGGGGAGGGGACTAACAATGAGCAGTTCTTC.

This chain uses TRBV19 with TRBJ2-7, with 9 bases identical to TRBD2. CDR3 length: 14 residues. In germline, CDR1 is LNHDA, CDR2 SQIVND (reference sequence). The junction had 5 bases not matched to a gene; V was cut back by 4 bases and J by 4 bases. The DNA of the CDR3 is TGTGCCAGTAGTAGCCAGGGACTAGCTTACGAGCAGTACTTC. Translation: CASSSQGLAYEQYF.